The rows below give T cell receptor beta chains drawn from one sample of a study of shared T cell receptors in the human thymus. The table came from immunoSEQ multiplex PCR; TCRdb's copy has only in-frame clones and leaves some out. The sample includes roughly 550,000 clones, approximately 78% of them seen just once. The same specimen was also included in a second study, on human thymus T cells.

The sample was thymocytes. All receptors come from a boy younger than two with a congenital heart defect. The CDR3 runs from the conserved cysteine through the conserved F or W. The D gene is left open where the match is weak. Rows give clone size only sometimes, using once, few, many, or a class for an expanded clone.

>TRBV10-3|TRBD2|NA|TRBJ2-7
TGTGCCATCAGTGAGGGCGGGAGCTACGAGCAGTACTTC
CAISEGGSYEQYF
>TRBV6-5|NA|NA|TRBJ2-7
TGTGCCAGACCGCTACTAGGGGAGCAGTACTTC
CARPLLGEQYF
>TRBV5-5|TRBD2|once|TRBJ2-3
TGTGCCAGCAGCTTGAAGGGGCTAGCGGTACGCACAGATACGCAGTATTTT
CASSLKGLAVRTDTQYF
>TRBV14|NA|NA|TRBJ2-7
TGTGCCAGCAGCCAAGAAACCCAGGGCAGGGCTTCCCCCTACGAGCAGTACTTC
CASSQETQGRASPYEQYF
>TRBV9|TRBD2|NA|TRBJ2-3
TGTGCCAGCAGCCCTAGCGGGACTAGCGGGAGTACAGATACGCAGTATTTT
CASSPSGTSGSTDTQYF
>TRBV6-5|TRBD2|NA|TRBJ2-1
TGTGCCAGCAGTTACGGAGCGGGAGAGTACAATGAGCAGTTCTTC
CASSYGAGEYNEQFF
>TRBV18|TRBD1|NA|TRBJ2-6
TGTGCCAGCTCACCAACAGGGGTGTCTGGGGCCAACGTCCTGACTTTC
CASSPTGVSGANVLTF
>TRBV21-1|NA|few|TRBJ1-1
TGTGCCAGCGCCCCTCGGGGACACAAGAACACTGAAGCTTTCTTT
CASAPRGHKNTEAFF
>TRBV4-2|TRBD2|NA|TRBJ2-5
TGTGCCAGCAGCCATAGCGGGAGGGGACCTCGGGAGACCCAGTACTTC
CASSHSGRGPRETQYF
>TRBV18|TRBD1|NA|TRBJ1-1
TGTGCCAGCTCACCAGGGACAGGTCTAATGAACACTGAAGCTTTCTTT
CASSPGTGLMNTEAFF
>TRBV4-1|NA|NA|TRBJ2-1
TGCGCCAGCAGGGCAAGGGGGGGGAGCTCCTACAATGAGCAGTTCTTC
CASRARGGSSYNEQFF
>TRBV7-2|NA|NA|TRBJ2-7
TGTGCCAGCAGCTTAGAAGGGGGCTCCTACGAGCAGTACTTC
CASSLEGGSYEQYF
>TRBV7-2|NA|NA|TRBJ1-1
TGTGCCAGCAGCTTTTTCCCCCAGGGGCATGCTGAAGCTTTCTTT
CASSFFPQGHAEAFF
>TRBV6-1|NA|NA|TRBJ1-5
TGTGCCAGCAGTGTCGCAGATAGCAATCAGCCCCAGCATTTT
CASSVADSNQPQHF
>TRBV6-1|TRBD1|once|TRBJ2-7
TGTGCCAGCAGTGAAGCGAGGCAGGGGGCCTACGAGCAGTACTTC
CASSEARQGAYEQYF
>TRBV10-1|TRBD1|NA|TRBJ2-1
TGCGCCAGCAGTGAGGGACAGGGTTCCTACAATGAGCAGTTCTTC
CASSEGQGSYNEQFF
>TRBV28|TRBD1|NA|TRBJ1-5
TGTGCCAGCAGTTTTGGTGAGTCCAGGGGGCAGGGCAATCAGCCCCAGCATTTT
CASSFGESRGQGNQPQHF
>TRBV28|TRBD2|NA|TRBJ2-1
TGTGCCAGCAGTTGTGCCGGGACTAGCAGTCCTGAGCAGTTCTTC
CASSCAGTSSPEQFF
>TRBV5-6|NA|NA|TRBJ2-7
TGTGCCAGCAGCTTAAAATACCCGGGCGAGCAGTACTTC
CASSLKYPGEQYF
>TRBV9|NA|NA|TRBJ2-7
TGTGCCAGCAGCGGGACAGCCTACGAGCAGTACTTC
CASSGTAYEQYF
>TRBV11-2|TRBD1|NA|TRBJ1-1
TGTGCCAGCAGCCGGGACAGGGTGGGTGAAGCTTTCTTT
CASSRDRVGEAFF
>TRBV10-3|NA|NA|TRBJ2-1
TGTGCCATCAGTGCCTCCGTGCGGGGATACAATGAGCAGTTCTTC
CAISASVRGYNEQFF
>TRBV28|NA|NA|TRBJ2-7
TGTGCCAGCAGCCCCAGGCTCTCCTACGAGCAGTACTTC
CASSPRLSYEQYF
>TRBV19|TRBD2|NA|TRBJ2-1
TGTGCCAGTAGTTGGGGGGGTACGGGGTATGAGCAGTTCTTC
CASSWGGTGYEQFF
>TRBV27|TRBD2|NA|TRBJ2-3
TGTGCCAGCAGTTTGTATCCACCTAGCGGGATGGCAGATACGCAGTATTTT
CASSLYPPSGMADTQYF
>TRBV4-1|TRBD1|few|TRBJ2-7
TGCGCCAGCAGCCAAGACGACAGGGGTCTGAATTACGAGCAGTACTTC
CASSQDDRGLNYEQYF
>TRBV5-6|TRBD2|NA|TRBJ2-2
TGTGCCAGCAGCTGGGGGACTAGTGAACGGGAGCTGTTTTTT
CASSWGTSERELFF
>TRBV6-1|TRBD1|NA|TRBJ2-1
TGTGCCAGCAGACTATCACGACAGGGGTGGAATGAGCAGTTCTTC
CASRLSRQGWNEQFF
>TRBV11-3|NA|NA|TRBJ1-1
TGTGCCAGCAGCTCCAGGGGAGGGGACACTGAAGCTTTCTTT
CASSSRGGDTEAFF
>TRBV27|TRBD1|NA|TRBJ1-1
TGTGCCAGCAGCCCCGAGGACAGGGCTGATAACACTGAAGCTTTCTTT
CASSPEDRADNTEAFF
>TRBV7-2|TRBD2|NA|TRBJ2-1
TGTGCCAGCAGCTTAGCGGAGACTAGCTCTAACTACAATGAGCAGTTCTTC
CASSLAETSSNYNEQFF
>TRBV4-2|NA|NA|TRBJ1-1
TGTGCCAGCAGCCAAGGGCCCAACACTGAAGCTTTCTTT
CASSQGPNTEAFF
>TRBV19|NA|NA|TRBJ2-7
TGTGCCAGCTGGGACTCCCACTCCTACGAGCAGTACTTC
CASWDSHSYEQYF
>TRBV27|NA|once|TRBJ2-3
TGTGCCAGCAGTCCCTTGCGGCCCGAGGTTGGTACAGATACGCAGTATTTT
CASSPLRPEVGTDTQYF
>TRBV15|NA|NA|TRBJ2-1
TGTGCCACCAGCGCCAGGATCGACAATGAGCAGTTCTTC
CATSARIDNEQFF
>TRBV27|NA|NA|TRBJ2-7
TGTGCCAGCAGTCGCACAGAAGTGCAGTACTTC
CASSRTEVQYF
>TRBV6-6|NA|NA|TRBJ2-5
TGTGCCAGCAGGCGAGGGGGGGAAGGAATAGAGACCCAGTACTTC
CASRRGGEGIETQYF
>TRBV11-1|TRBD2|NA|TRBJ2-7
TGTGCCAGCAGCTTAAATAGTCTAGCGGGAGTCTACGAGCAGTACTTC
CASSLNSLAGVYEQYF
>TRBV2|TRBD2|NA|TRBJ2-1
TGTGCCAGCAGAACCGGGACTAGCGGACCCAAAGTAAATGAGCAGTTCTTC
CASRTGTSGPKVNEQFF
>TRBV7-2|NA|NA|TRBJ2-7
TGTGCCAGCAGCTTAGTACGGGGCGGGAACGGGAATGGGTCCTACGAGCAGTACTTC
CASSLVRGGNGNGSYEQYF
>TRBV12-5|NA|few|TRBJ1-1
TGTGCTAGTGGTTTGGTTAGGGGTAACACTGAAGCTTTCTTT
CASGLVRGNTEAFF
>TRBV7-9|NA|NA|TRBJ1-1
TGTGCCAGCACGCAGACAGTGAACACTGAAGCTTTCTTT
CASTQTVNTEAFF
>TRBV5-6|NA|NA|TRBJ1-2
TGTGCCAGCAGCTTCCGGGACACCGAGAAGGAGCCTAACTATGGCTACACCTTC
CASSFRDTEKEPNYGYTF
>TRBV25-1|TRBD1|NA|TRBJ1-2
TGTGCCAGCAGTGGACCGGGACAGGGGTGTTTCGACTATGGCTACACCTTC
CASSGPGQGCFDYGYTF
>TRBV28|NA|few|TRBJ1-5
TGTGCCAGCAGTTTATCCTACAGTACTCAGCCCCAGCATTTT
CASSLSYSTQPQHF
>TRBV11-2|NA|few|TRBJ2-3
TGTGCCAGCAGCTTAAGGACTTCCACAGATACGCAGTATTTT
CASSLRTSTDTQYF
>TRBV27|NA|few|TRBJ1-3
TGTGCCAGCAGCCCCGACAGACCCTCTGGAAACACCATATATTTT
CASSPDRPSGNTIYF
>TRBV11-3|NA|NA|TRBJ2-3
TGTGCCAGCAGCTTAGATCCCCTAGAAGATACGCAGTATTTT
CASSLDPLEDTQYF
>TRBV11-2|NA|once|TRBJ2-7
TGTGCCAGCAGCCCAAGCGGCACTAAATCTAGCGACCTCTCCTACGAGCAGTACTTC
CASSPSGTKSSDLSYEQYF
>TRBV7-8|TRBD2|NA|TRBJ2-2
TGTGCCAGCAGCCGAGGGTCTAGCGGGAGGCCCTCGAACACCGGGGAGCTGTTTTTT
CASSRGSSGRPSNTGELFF
>TRBV11-2|NA|NA|TRBJ1-1
TGTGCCAGCAGCTCAGAGAGGAACACTGAAGCTTTCTTT
CASSSERNTEAFF
>TRBV7-2|NA|NA|TRBJ1-1
TGTGCCAGCAGCTTAGTCGGAAGGAGAAGGGGGACTGAAGCTTTCTTT
CASSLVGRRRGTEAFF
>TRBV4-3|TRBD2|NA|TRBJ2-1
TGCGCCAGCAGCCAACACACCGGACTAGCGGGGCCCCTCTTGGAGCAGTTCTTC
CASSQHTGLAGPLLEQFF
>TRBV4-2|TRBD2|NA|TRBJ2-3
TGTGCCAGCAGCCCCTGGTTGCTGGGGACTAGCGGGAGTACTGGTAGAGCTGGCACAGATACGCAGTATTTT
CASSPWLLGTSGSTGRAGTDTQYF
>TRBV7-3|NA|NA|TRBJ2-7
TGTGCCAGCAGCCCTCAGGGGACACTACGCGAGCAGTACTTC
CASSPQGTLREQYF
>TRBV5-4|NA|NA|TRBJ1-5
TGTGCCAGCAGCTTAGCAGGGTCGCGCCAGCCCCAGCATTTT
CASSLAGSRQPQHF
>TRBV27|NA|few|TRBJ2-1
TGTGCCAGCAGTTTCGCATGGCGGGACGGCTACAATGAGCAGTTCTTC
CASSFAWRDGYNEQFF
>TRBV7-2|NA|once|TRBJ1-2
TGTGCCAGCAGCCCCCGGGCGGCAGGGCGCGTCGATGGCTACACCTTC
CASSPRAAGRVDGYTF
>TRBV7-2|NA|NA|TRBJ2-7
TGTGCCATCGCGGAACCTTCCCCCTACGAGCAGTACTTC
CAIAEPSPYEQYF